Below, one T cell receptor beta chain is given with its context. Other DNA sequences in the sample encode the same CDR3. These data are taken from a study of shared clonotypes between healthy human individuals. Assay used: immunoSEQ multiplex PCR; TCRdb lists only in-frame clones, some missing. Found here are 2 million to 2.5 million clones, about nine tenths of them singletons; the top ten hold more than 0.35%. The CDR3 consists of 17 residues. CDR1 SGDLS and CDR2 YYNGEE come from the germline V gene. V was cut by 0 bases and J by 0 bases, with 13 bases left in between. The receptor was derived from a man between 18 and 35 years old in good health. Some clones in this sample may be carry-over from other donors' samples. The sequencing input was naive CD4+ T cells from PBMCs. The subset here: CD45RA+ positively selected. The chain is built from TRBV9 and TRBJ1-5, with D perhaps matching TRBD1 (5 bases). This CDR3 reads CASSVGWGDNSNQPQHF. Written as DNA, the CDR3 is TGTGCCAGCAGCGTAGGGTGGGGGGATAATAGCAATCAGCCCCAGCATTTT.